These 19 T cell receptor beta chains came from one sample sequenced in a study of T-cell reconstitution after alpha-beta-depleted transplantation in children. Preparation of the TCRbeta library involved a method that used unique molecular identifiers. TCRdb itself ran the PCR reads through MiXCR, one entry per CDR3 protein. The data show about 350,000 distinct CDR3 sequences, about an eighth seen once. The specimen was PBMCs, collected from the stem cell graft. The receptors were sampled from a human donor who donated a stem cell graft to a child with Fanconi anemia.

Notes on this clonotype: A much bigger clone sits one base away, suggesting this may be a read error. Likely a read error: the CDR3 ends without its conserved phenylalanine or tryptophan. This rearrangement joins TRBV5-1 to TRBJ2-2; weak D call: TRBD1 (5 bases). The CDR3 spans 15 residues. V was pared by 1 base and J by 6 bases, with 13 bases between. Germline CDR1 reads SGHRS; CDR2 reads YFSETQ. The CDR3, as DNA: TGCGCCAGCAGCTTGTCCCCAGGGAATGCCGGGGAGCTGTTTTCT. Translated, it gives CASSLSPGNAGELFS.

This clonotype was found many times. The chain recombines TRBV7-9 with TRBJ1-1; no clear D gene. The CDR3 has 14 residues. Between the trimmed V and J ends, which lost 5 bases and 11 bases, there was a span of 21 bases. CDR1 is SEHNR, CDR2 FQNEAQ, per germline (reference sequence). CDR3 sequence: CASSPLEVSFAAFF. The DNA of the CDR3 is TGTGCCAGCAGCCCTCTTGAGGTTAGCTTTGCGGCTTTCTTT.

This clonotype was detected a few times. The chain combines TRBV12-3 or TRBV12-4 with TRBJ2-4, with D perhaps given as TRBD1 or TRBD2 (5 bases each). This CDR3 region has 16 residues. Trimming cost V 6 bases and J 9 bases, with 24 bases left between them. The CDR3 is CASRPRARGLRGIQYF. In DNA, the CDR3 is TGTGCCAGCAGACCGCGAGCTAGGGGCCTCCGGGGCATTCAGTACTTC.

The chain is built from TRBV7-2 and TRBJ1-5; D is ambiguous. The V gene's germline CDR1 is SGHTA and CDR2 FQGNSA. Trimming removed 1 base from V and 0 bases from J, with 7 bases in between. The CDR3 contains 15 residues. CDR3 bases: TGTGCCAGCAGCTTAGTGAGAAATAGCAATCAGCCCCAGCATTTT. Translation: CASSLVRNSNQPQHF.

This clonotype was detected a few times. V is TRBV29-1 and J is TRBJ2-5; D unclear. CDR3 length equals 11 residues. The V gene lost 5 bases and the J gene lost 5 bases, with 9 bases spanning the gap. CDR1 is SQVTM, CDR2 ANQGSEA, per germline. DNA for the CDR3: TGCAGCGTTATGACCGGGGAGACCCAGTACTTC. Translated, it gives CSVMTGETQYF.

This clonotype has more than one count but fewer than ten. J is TRBJ2-2 and V is TRBV3-1; D is possibly TRBD2 (5 bases). The CDR3 has 18 residues. Germline V gene lookup returns CDR1 LGHDT and CDR2 YNNKEL (reference sequence). V lost 1 base to trimming and J lost 5 bases, with 20 bases between them. CDR3 sequence reads: CASSQGRSSGFGTGELFF. CDR3 DNA: TGTGCCAGCAGCCAAGGGAGGTCCTCGGGGTTTGGGACCGGGGAGCTGTTTTTT.

This clonotype has at least ten counts. The V call is TRBV12-3 or TRBV12-4, the J call TRBJ1-1; D remains unclear. Trimming removed 6 bases at V and 4 bases at J, with 12 bases between. This CDR3 comprises 13 residues. CDR3 DNA: TGTGCCAGCAGCCCCAGAGGGAGCACTGAAGCTTTCTTT. Translation gives CASSPRGSTEAFF.

This clonotype turned up a few times. This sequence joins TRBV14 and TRBJ2-5; unclear D gene. The CDR3 has 13 amino acids. Germline-derived CDR1 and CDR2 are SGHDN and FVKESK. Trimming pared 2 bases from V and 3 bases from J, leaving 7 bases between. CDR3 protein: CASSQQLEETQYF. Written as DNA, the CDR3 is TGTGCCAGCAGCCAACAGCTTGAAGAGACCCAGTACTTC.

This clonotype was counted ten times or more. Germline and junction disagree at one end, which may indicate a read error. The chain carries TRBV7-7 and TRBJ2-1, with 8 bases that match TRBD2. Germline V CDR1 and CDR2: SSHAT, FNYEAQ (reference sequence). This CDR3 has 14 residues. The CDR3 here is CASSLGGGQQEQFF. The CDR3 DNA follows: TGTGCTAGCAGCTTAGGCGGGGGGCAGCAGGAGCAGTTCTTC.

This clonotype occurred many times. The chain links TRBV12-3 or TRBV12-4 to TRBJ1-1, with D perhaps matching TRBD1 (5 bases). V dropped 3 bases and J dropped 4 bases, with 9 bases sitting between them. The CDR3 contains 13 residues. The CDR3 reads CASSLGESTEAFF. The CDR3 bases are TGTGCCAGCAGTTTGGGGGAGAGCACTGAAGCTTTCTTT.

The chain couples TRBV20-1 to TRBJ1-2; TRBD1 is a possible D gene (5 bases). Germline V lookup: CDR1 DFQATT, CDR2 SNEGSKA (reference sequence). V lost 7 bases and J lost 4, with 19 bases in between. There are 14 residues in the CDR3. The CDR3 DNA reads TGCAGTGTCCTAGGTTCCAGGGAAAGCTATGGCTACACCTTC. This codes for CSVLGSRESYGYTF.

The V call is TRBV3-1, the J call TRBJ1-6; TRBD1 is a possible D gene (5 bases). The V gene lost 7 bases and the J gene lost 8 bases, with 15 bases spanning the gap. The V gene's germline CDR1 is LGHDT and CDR2 YNNKEL (reference sequence). This CDR3 is built from 14 residues. This CDR3 reads CASTRGGKDSPLHF. The CDR3 bases are TGTGCCAGCACCCGGGGGGGAAAGGATTCACCCCTCCACTTT. The variable domain in full, completed from reference TRBV3-1 and TRBJ1-6, reads DTAVSQTPKYLVTQMGNDKSIKCEQNLGHDTMYWYKQDSKKFLKIMFSYNNKELIINETVPNRFSPKSPDKAHLNLHINSLELGDSAVYFCASTRGGKDSPLHFGNGTRLTVT.

J is TRBJ2-1 and V is TRBV29-1, with 12 positions matching TRBD1. With V trimmed by 6 bases and J by 7 bases, 10 bases remained unmatched. CDR1 is SQVTM and CDR2 is ANQGSEA in the germline V gene. The CDR3 is made up of 15 amino acids. The CDR3 nucleotides are TGCAGCGTCGCCACCCCGGGACAGGGGGCAAATGAGCAGTTCTTC. It translates to CSVATPGQGANEQFF.

The sample holds many counts of this clonotype. The rearrangement links TRBV5-5 to TRBJ1-1; D call uncertain. Germline V gene data show CDR1 as SGHKS and CDR2 as YYEKEE (reference sequence). The CDR3 contains 15 residues. Trimming stripped 3 bases from V and 1 base from J, with 13 bases between. The CDR3 is CASSWATLENTEAFF. The CDR3 bases are TGTGCCAGCAGCTGGGCGACCTTGGAGAACACTGAAGCTTTCTTT.

V usage is TRBV7-2 and J usage is TRBJ2-3; TRBD2 might be the D (6 bases). The CDR3 has 15 residues. V was trimmed by 4 bases and J by 6 bases, leaving 17 bases between them. In germline, CDR1 is SGHTA, CDR2 FQGNSA. CDR3 loop: CASSSPKRAPDTQYF. As DNA, the CDR3 is TGTGCCAGCAGCTCCCCCAAGCGGGCCCCGGATACGCAGTATTTT.

In its sample, this clonotype was seen a few times. The chain joins TRBV5-5 to TRBJ2-7; D may correspond to TRBD1 or TRBD2 (5 bases each). This CDR3 region has 15 residues. Germline V gene sequence: CDR1 SGHKS, CDR2 YYEKEE (reference sequence). Trimming cost V 4 bases and J 2 bases, with 16 bases left between them. As DNA, the CDR3 is TGTGCCAGCAGCCTAATAGGGGACGGGGCCTACGAGCAGTACTTC. Protein: CASSLIGDGAYEQYF.

This clonotype showed up just a few times. This chain connects TRBV7-2 to TRBJ1-4; D remains unclear. Deletions cut 5 bases from V and 5 bases from J, with 15 bases between. Germline CDR1 and CDR2: SGHTA and FQGNSA. The CDR3 has 15 amino acids. The DNA of the CDR3 is TGTGCCAGCAGCCAGCGACAAACGCGGAATGAAAAACTGTTTTTT. Protein sequence: CASSQRQTRNEKLFF.

This clonotype was counted at least ten times. The J gene is TRBJ1-4, the V gene TRBV2; D gene unclear. The V end lost 6 bases, the J end lost 3 bases, and 8 bases lay between the germline ends. The CDR3 sequence is 13 residues long. The germline V gene has CDR1 SNHLY and CDR2 FYNNEI. CDR3 sequence (DNA): TGTGCCAGCAGGCGACACCCTAATGAAAAACTGTTTTTT. Its protein product is CASRRHPNEKLFF.

The chain has TRBV5-2 and TRBJ2-5; TRBD1 is the table's D call and was not checked against the DNA. TRBV5-2 is a pseudogene locus. The CDR3 covers 15 residues. This chain's CDR3 is CAMGPWLQYQETQYF. CDR3 DNA: TGTGCCATGGGCCCCTGGCTCCAGTACCAAGAGACCCAGTACTTC.